The entry that follows covers one T cell receptor (beta chain) sequence. Under the authors' procedure: From reference gene primer amplification, estimates of nucleated cell counts were derived. Assay: immunoSEQ multiplex PCR; the TCRdb copy retains only in-frame clones and omits some. V and J calls plus clone size are reproduced from that table; the DNA served to infer D and trimming. The table lists about 130,000 clones, about 89% of them singletons, with roughly 3.9% in the top ten. The data originate from a study of blood T cell repertoires in COVID-19. The V end was cut by 0 bases, the J end by 2 bases, with 9 bases between. CDR1 is SGDLS, CDR2 YYNGEE, per germline. This CDR3 spans 15 amino acids. Those enrolled in Seattle joined during active infection and were followed longitudinally afterward.

The sample comprised peripheral blood. The chain employs TRBV9 and TRBJ1-3; D is unresolved. This clonotype was obtained from a man in his sixties with COVID-19, enrolled during active disease. CDR3 nucleotide sequence: TGTGCCAGCAGCGTAGGCAGAGCGGCTGGAAACACCATATATTTT. Protein product: CASSVGRAAGNTIYF.